The 27 T cell receptor beta chains given below trace back to one sample, sequenced in a study of post-analysis software for immune sequencing data. Overall study results and limits: Several TRBV segments (TRBV5-6, TRBV5-1 and TRBV20-1 among them) occurred more frequently in patients than in controls.

Unique molecular identifiers featured in each of the TCR beta cDNA libraries. TCRdb re-derived calls from the PCR reads in MiXCR, one entry per CDR3 protein. This sample has hundreds of thousands of distinct CDR3 sequences; 40% to 55% occur once, and the top ten carry around 10%. Which antigens these TCRs recognize remains unknown. The specimen sequenced was blood. The origin of the receptors is a girl aged 10 to 17 with multiple sclerosis.

V gene TRBV7-9 combines with J gene TRBJ2-5; unclear D gene. CDR1 and CDR2 (germline): SEHNR, FQNEAQ (reference sequence). The CDR3 is made up of 13 amino acids. V was trimmed by 5 bases and J by 6 bases, leaving 13 bases between them. CDR3 nucleotides: TGTGCCAGCAGCCAGCTAGAAATTCAGACCCAGTACTTC. Translation: CASSQLEIQTQYF.

This clonotype has more than one count but fewer than ten. The chain uses TRBV25-1 and TRBJ1-1; maybe TRBD1 (5 bases). Germline assignment: CDR1 MGHDK and CDR2 SYGVNS. The CDR3 is made up of 14 amino acids. Deletions cut 2 bases from V and 4 bases from J, with 11 bases between. CDR3 sequence reads: CASSEAGLGTEAFF. Here the CDR3 DNA reads TGTGCCAGCAGTGAAGCAGGGCTGGGCACTGAAGCTTTCTTT.

The V call is TRBV20-1, the J call TRBJ2-5; TRBD1 is a possible D gene (6 bases). The CDR3 totals 14 residues. Germline V lookup: CDR1 DFQATT, CDR2 SNEGSKA (reference sequence). The V end lost 6 bases, the J end lost 5 bases, and 19 bases lay between the germline ends. This CDR3 reads CSAKFPGAGETQYF. Here the CDR3 DNA reads TGCAGTGCCAAATTCCCAGGGGCAGGGGAGACCCAGTACTTC.

The V and J genes are TRBV18 and TRBJ1-5; 8 positions match TRBD1. Per the germline V gene, CDR1 is KGHSH and CDR2 is LQKENI. Trimming removed 6 bases from V and 5 bases from J; junction bases left unmatched: 3. This CDR3 spans 13 amino acids. The CDR3 is CASSTGGDQPQHF. Here the CDR3 DNA reads TGTGCCAGCTCTACAGGGGGGGATCAGCCCCAGCATTTT. Full variable domain (rest looked up from reference TRBV18 and TRBJ1-5): NAGVMQNPRHLVRRRGQEARLRCSPMKGHSHVYWYRQLPEEGLKFMVYLQKENIIDESGMPKERFSAEFPKEGPSILRIQQVVRGDSAAYFCASSTGGDQPQHFGDGTRLSIL.

This clonotype was seen repeatedly, ten times or more. The chain has TRBV29-1 and TRBJ2-7; D is unclear. This CDR3 comprises 12 residues. Trimming stripped 5 bases from V and 6 bases from J, with 14 bases between. The germline V gene has CDR1 SQVTM and CDR2 ANQGSEA. CDR3 coding DNA: TGCAGCGTTCTAAAGAGCGCTGGCGAGCAGTACTTC. This encodes CSVLKSAGEQYF.

This clonotype was counted once. This chain joins TRBV6-5 and TRBJ2-1, with 8 bases matching TRBD1. V trimming: 5 bases; J trimming: 5 bases; junction bases outside the gene matches: 5. This CDR3 has 14 residues. Per the germline V gene, CDR1 is MNHEY and CDR2 is SVGAGI. The CDR3 region is CASSGQGGNNEQFF. The CDR3 region has the DNA TGTGCCAGCAGTGGACAGGGTGGGAACAATGAGCAGTTCTTC.

This clonotype was recorded a few times. The chain links TRBV29-1 to TRBJ2-7; D is perhaps TRBD1 (5 bases). CDR1 is SQVTM, CDR2 ANQGSEA, per germline. V lost 6 bases and J 6 bases, leaving 12 bases between the germline ends. This CDR3 spans 11 amino acids. The CDR3 DNA follows: TGCAGCGTGGGGCCCCCGGTCGAGCAGTACTTC. This gives the protein CSVGPPVEQYF.

The chain joins TRBV10-3 to TRBJ2-3; D not resolved. V lost 5 bases and J 0 bases, leaving 15 bases between the germline ends. The CDR3 totals 16 residues. Germline V lookup: CDR1 ENHRY, CDR2 SYGVKD. This CDR3 is CAISPSVSVSTDTQYF. The DNA of the CDR3 is TGTGCCATCAGTCCGAGCGTTTCCGTGAGCACAGATACGCAGTATTTT.

The chain's CDR3 is CASSESTYVGAQETQFF. The CDR3 DNA reads as TGTGCCAGCAGTGAATCGACGTACGTGGGGGCGCAGGAGACCCAGTTCTTC. J is TRBJ2-1 and V is TRBV25-1, with D perhaps matching TRBD1 (6 bases). The CDR3 has 17 residues. Looked up from germline, CDR1 is MGHDK and CDR2 is SYGVNS. V shed 1 base and J shed 13 bases, with 26 bases lying between them.

This clonotype came up a few times. This chain connects TRBV29-1 to TRBJ2-3; the D gene is possibly TRBD1 (6 bases). Germline CDR1 reads SQVTM; CDR2 reads ANQGSEA. V lost 4 bases and J 4 bases, leaving 9 bases between the germline ends. This CDR3 has 12 amino acids. The CDR3 spells CSVVRGSDTQYF. In DNA form, the CDR3 reads TGCAGCGTTGTCAGGGGATCAGATACGCAGTATTTT.

This sequence joins TRBV7-2 and TRBJ2-3; D might be TRBD1 (6 bases). V was cut by 7 bases and J by 5 bases, with 16 bases left in between. Germline V CDR1 and CDR2: SGHTA, FQGNSA. The CDR3 length is 14 residues. CDR3 sequence: CASNQRQVKDTQYF. The CDR3 nucleotides read TGTGCCAGCAACCAACGACAGGTGAAAGATACGCAGTATTTT.

The table lists this clonotype with a few counts. The V and J genes are TRBV5-1 and TRBJ1-5, with 7 bases lining up with TRBD1. Unmatched junction bases numbered 8, after V lost 4 bases and J lost 7 bases. Germline loops: CDR1 SGHRS, CDR2 YFSETQ. The CDR3 contains 14 residues. The CDR3 region is CASSQRTGGQPQHF. The CDR3 coding sequence is TGCGCCAGCAGCCAAAGGACAGGTGGCCAGCCCCAGCATTTT.

As DNA, the CDR3 is TGCAGTGCTAGAGATTGGGTAGCTGGCACAGATACGCAGTATTTT. It specifies CSARDWVAGTDTQYF. The rearrangement links TRBV20-1 to TRBJ2-3; no clear D. Germline CDR1 is DFQATT and CDR2 is SNEGSKA (reference sequence). CDR3 length: 15 residues. Trimming left V 0 bases short and J 1 base short, with 11 bases between.

This clonotype was picked up a small number of times. The chain uses TRBV12-3 or TRBV12-4 and TRBJ2-7, with D possibly being TRBD2 (7 bases). Between the trimmed V and J ends, which lost 3 bases and 0 bases, there was a span of 15 bases. This CDR3 has 16 amino acids. The CDR3 DNA reads as TGTGCCAGCAGTTTTGGGAGGGGGTTCTCCTCCTACGAGCAGTACTTC. Its translation is CASSFGRGFSSYEQYF.

The V and J genes are TRBV2 and TRBJ2-2, with D tentatively TRBD2 (6 bases). The germline CDR1 and CDR2 sequences are SNHLY and FYNNEI. The CDR3 consists of 16 residues. V was cut by 5 bases and J by 0 bases, with 13 bases left in between. This CDR3 reads CASSPNSGANTGELFF. In DNA, the CDR3 is TGTGCCAGCAGTCCTAATAGCGGAGCGAACACCGGGGAGCTGTTTTTT.

A few counts support this clonotype. The chain employs TRBV20-1 and TRBJ1-5; 7 positions agree with TRBD1. This CDR3 has 18 residues. Germline V CDR1 and CDR2: DFQATT, SNEGSKA (reference sequence). The ends lost 4 bases at V and 0 bases at J; junction bases unmatched: 15. CDR3 DNA: TGCAGTGCTACGCCGACAGGGAAACATACTAATAGCAATCAGCCCCAGCATTTT. Residues: CSATPTGKHTNSNQPQHF.

There are a few counts of this clonotype. This chain connects TRBV7-8 to TRBJ2-5; D may be TRBD1 (5 bases). Germline CDR1 SGHVS, CDR2 FQNEAQ. This CDR3 region has 13 residues. V was clipped by 1 base and J by 5 bases, with 8 bases between them. The CDR3 loop reads CASSLDRWETQYF. The CDR3 nucleotides read TGTGCCAGCAGCTTAGACAGGTGGGAGACCCAGTACTTC.

The chain employs TRBV28 and TRBJ2-3, with TRBD2 identical over 7 bases. The V gene end was trimmed by 5 bases and the J gene end by 2 bases; junction bases not matched to a gene: 7. The CDR3 has 15 amino acids. Per the germline V gene, CDR1 is MDHEN and CDR2 is SYDVKM. Here the CDR3 reads CASSPVAGITDTQYF. The CDR3 region has the DNA TGTGCCAGCAGTCCAGTAGCGGGTATCACAGATACGCAGTATTTT.

In regard to this clonotype: This clone may be a read error of a much larger clone one base away. This chain links TRBV20-1 with TRBJ2-5; 7 nucleotides match TRBD2. V was clipped by 3 bases and J by 0 bases; unmatched bases: 7. Germline V gene lookup returns CDR1 DFQATT and CDR2 SNEGSKA (reference sequence). The length of the CDR3 is 15 residues. Here the CDR3 DNA reads TGCAGTGCTAGTGGCCCTAGCGGAGACCAAGAGACCCAGTACTTC. It is translated as CSASGPSGDQETQYF.

The rearrangement uses TRBV28 and TRBJ1-4; 9 positions agree with TRBD1. CDR3 length: 15 residues. The germline CDR1 and CDR2 sequences are MDHEN and SYDVKM. V shed 6 bases and J 5 bases; nucleotides not matched to a gene: 7. The CDR3 sequence is CASRFTGGTNEKLFF. For the CDR3, the DNA is TGTGCCAGCAGGTTCACAGGGGGCACAAATGAAAAACTGTTTTTT.

This chain joins TRBV9 and TRBJ1-5, with D possibly matching TRBD1 (6 bases). This CDR3 contains 17 residues. V lost 0 bases and J lost 1, with 14 bases in between. CDR1 SGDLS and CDR2 YYNGEE come from the germline V gene. CDR3 in DNA: TGTGCCAGCAGCGTAGGACCTTCGGGGGCGAGCAATCAGCCCCAGCATTTT. It codes for CASSVGPSGASNQPQHF. Looking up the rest from reference TRBV9 and TRBJ1-5 gives the full variable domain: DSGVTQTPKHLITATGQRVTLRCSPRSGDLSVYWYQQSLDQGLQFLIQYYNGEERAKGNILERFSAQQFPDLHSELNLSSLELGDSALYFCASSVGPSGASNQPQHFGDGTRLSIL.

A few counts support this clonotype. The chain combines TRBV7-2 with TRBJ2-1; 7 positions match TRBD2. Per the germline V gene, CDR1 is SGHTA and CDR2 is FQGNSA. This CDR3 has 13 amino acids. The junction had 0 bases not matched to a gene; V was cut back by 1 base and J by 6 bases. This chain's CDR3 is CASSLGTSNEQFF. The CDR3 region has the DNA TGTGCCAGCAGCTTAGGGACTAGCAATGAGCAGTTCTTC.

V is TRBV28 and J is TRBJ2-7; D is undetermined. From germline, CDR1 is MDHEN and CDR2 SYDVKM. This CDR3 has 14 residues. The germline V and J ends were trimmed by 5 bases and 2 bases, with 13 bases remaining between them. CDR3 bases: TGTGCCAGCAGTGCCAGAATGATGACCTACGAGCAGTACTTC. Protein sequence: CASSARMMTYEQYF. The variable domain in full, with the rest retrieved from reference TRBV28 and TRBJ2-7, is DVKVTQSSRYLVKRTGEKVFLECVQDMDHENMFWYRQDPGLGLRLIYFSYDVKMKEKGDIPEGYSVSREKKERFSLILESASTNQTSMYLCASSARMMTYEQYFGPGTRLTVT.

This clonotype was counted only a few times. This chain connects TRBV21-1 to TRBJ2-6. TRBV21-1 is a recognized pseudogene. The CDR3 is 15 residues long. CDR3 protein: CASSIKESGANVLTF. In DNA, the CDR3 is TGTGCCAGCAGCATAAAGGAATCTGGGGCCAACGTCCTGACTTTC.

V is TRBV12-3 or TRBV12-4 and J is TRBJ2-7; D could derive from TRBD1 or TRBD2 (5 bases each). Trimming removed 1 base from V and 4 bases from J, with 14 bases in between. The CDR3 spans 15 residues. In DNA, the CDR3 is TGTGCCAGCAGTTTAGGAGGGGATATTAAATACGAGCAGTACTTC. Residues: CASSLGGDIKYEQYF.

This clonotype came up a few times. The gene calls are TRBV4-3 and TRBJ2-4; TRBD2 matches at 14 bases. The CDR3 has 19 amino acids. After removal of 0 bases from V and 3 bases from J, the junction contained 7 bases not matched to a gene. From germline, CDR1 is LGHNA and CDR2 YSLEER. CDR3 nucleotide sequence: TGCGCCAGCAGCCAAGACTTGGGACTAGCGGGAGTTGGCAAAAACATTCAGTACTTC. Translation: CASSQDLGLAGVGKNIQYF.

This clonotype appeared a few times. This sequence joins TRBV20-1 and TRBJ2-1; the D is unclear. Germline V lookup: CDR1 DFQATT, CDR2 SNEGSKA (reference sequence). Trimming pared 1 base from V and 3 bases from J, leaving 19 bases between. The CDR3 extends over 17 amino acids. Here the CDR3 DNA reads TGCAGTGCTAGAGGCCCTTCCCCAGGCCTTATCTACAATGAGCAGTTCTTC. Amino acids: CSARGPSPGLIYNEQFF.